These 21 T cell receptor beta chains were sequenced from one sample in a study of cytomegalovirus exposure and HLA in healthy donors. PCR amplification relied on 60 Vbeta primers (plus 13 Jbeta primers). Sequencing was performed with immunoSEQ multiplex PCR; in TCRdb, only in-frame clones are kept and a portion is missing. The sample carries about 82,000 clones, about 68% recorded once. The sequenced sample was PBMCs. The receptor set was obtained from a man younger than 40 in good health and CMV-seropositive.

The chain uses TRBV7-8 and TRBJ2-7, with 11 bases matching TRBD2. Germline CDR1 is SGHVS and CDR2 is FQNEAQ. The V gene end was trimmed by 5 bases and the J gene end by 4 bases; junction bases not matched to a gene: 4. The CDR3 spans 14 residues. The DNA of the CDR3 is TGTGCCAGCAGCCTCCCTAGCGGGAGGTACGAGCAGTACTTC. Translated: CASSLPSGRYEQYF.

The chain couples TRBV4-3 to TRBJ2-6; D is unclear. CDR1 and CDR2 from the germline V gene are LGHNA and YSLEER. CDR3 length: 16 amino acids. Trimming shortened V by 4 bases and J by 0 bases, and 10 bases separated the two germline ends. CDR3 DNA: TGCGCCAGCAGCCGTGAGGTGCTCTCTGGGGCCAACGTCCTGACTTTC. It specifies CASSREVLSGANVLTF.

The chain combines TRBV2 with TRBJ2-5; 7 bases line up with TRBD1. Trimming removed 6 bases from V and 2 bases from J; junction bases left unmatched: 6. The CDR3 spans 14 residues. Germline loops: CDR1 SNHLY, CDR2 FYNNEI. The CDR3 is CASSVHRGQETQYF. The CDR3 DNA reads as TGTGCCAGCAGCGTCCACAGGGGTCAAGAGACCCAGTACTTC.

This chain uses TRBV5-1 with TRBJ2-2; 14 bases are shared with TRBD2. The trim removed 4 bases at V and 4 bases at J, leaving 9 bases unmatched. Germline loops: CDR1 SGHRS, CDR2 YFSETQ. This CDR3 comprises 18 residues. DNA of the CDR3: TGCGCCAGCAGCGCAGGGACTAGCGGGAGAGGGGGCACCGGGGAGCTGTTTTTT. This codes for CASSAGTSGRGGTGELFF.

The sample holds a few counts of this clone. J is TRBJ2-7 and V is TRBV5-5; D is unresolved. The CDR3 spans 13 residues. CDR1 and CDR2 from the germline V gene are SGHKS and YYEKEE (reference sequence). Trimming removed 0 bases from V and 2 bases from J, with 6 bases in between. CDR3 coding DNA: TGTGCCAGCAGCTTGGGGGCAGCCTACGAGCAGTACTTC. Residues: CASSLGAAYEQYF.

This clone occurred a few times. The CDR3 loop is CASSTGTRGTQYF. DNA for the CDR3: TGTGCCAGCAGTACTGGGACTAGGGGTACCCAGTACTTC. J is TRBJ2-5 and V is TRBV6-5, with 8 bases matching TRBD2. Germline CDR1 reads MNHEY; CDR2 reads SVGAGI. Unmatched junction bases numbered 7, after V lost 5 bases and J lost 8 bases. The CDR3 has 13 amino acids.

CDR3 region: CASSTTTGAPTGELFF. The DNA for the CDR3 is TGTGCCAGCAGCACTACGACAGGGGCGCCCACCGGGGAGCTGTTTTTT. The gene calls are TRBV7-9 and TRBJ2-2; 8 positions agree with TRBD1. Germline CDR1 is SEHNR and CDR2 is FQNEAQ (reference sequence). The junction had 9 bases not matched to a gene; V was cut back by 5 bases and J by 4 bases. The CDR3 is 16 residues long.

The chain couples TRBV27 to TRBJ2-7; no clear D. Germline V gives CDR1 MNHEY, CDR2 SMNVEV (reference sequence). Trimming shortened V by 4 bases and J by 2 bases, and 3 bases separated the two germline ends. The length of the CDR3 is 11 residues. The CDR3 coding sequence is TGTGCCAGCAGTTCAGCCTACGAGCAGTACTTC. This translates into CASSSAYEQYF.

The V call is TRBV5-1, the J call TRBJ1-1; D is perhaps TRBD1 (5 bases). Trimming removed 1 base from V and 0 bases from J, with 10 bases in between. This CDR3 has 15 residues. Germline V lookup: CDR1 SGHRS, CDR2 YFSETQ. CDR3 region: CASSLWTPLNTEAFF. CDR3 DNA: TGCGCCAGCAGCTTGTGGACACCTTTGAACACTGAAGCTTTCTTT.

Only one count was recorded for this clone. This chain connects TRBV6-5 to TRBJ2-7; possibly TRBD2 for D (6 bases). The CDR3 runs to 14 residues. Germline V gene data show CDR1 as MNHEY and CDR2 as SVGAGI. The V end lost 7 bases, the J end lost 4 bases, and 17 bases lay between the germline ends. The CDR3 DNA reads TGTGCCAGCACCCGGACGCGGGGTGAGTACGAGCAGTACTTC. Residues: CASTRTRGEYEQYF.

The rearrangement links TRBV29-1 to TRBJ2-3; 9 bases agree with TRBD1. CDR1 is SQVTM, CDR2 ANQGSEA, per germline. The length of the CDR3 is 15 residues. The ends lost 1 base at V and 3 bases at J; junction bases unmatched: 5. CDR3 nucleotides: TGCAGCGTTGAAGGAGGGGACAGGGTAACAGATACGCAGTATTTT. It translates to CSVEGGDRVTDTQYF.

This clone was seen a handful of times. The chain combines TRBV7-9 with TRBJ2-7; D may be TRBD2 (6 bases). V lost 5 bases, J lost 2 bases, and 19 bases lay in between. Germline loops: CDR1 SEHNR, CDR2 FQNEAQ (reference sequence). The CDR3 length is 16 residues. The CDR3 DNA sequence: TGTGCCAGCAGCCCGTTCTCATTCGGGAGCGCCTACGAGCAGTACTTC. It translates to CASSPFSFGSAYEQYF.

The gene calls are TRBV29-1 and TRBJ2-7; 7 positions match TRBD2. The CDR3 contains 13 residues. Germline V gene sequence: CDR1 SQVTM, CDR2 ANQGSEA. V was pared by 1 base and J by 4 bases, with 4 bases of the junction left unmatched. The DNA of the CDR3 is TGCAGCGTTGAAGGGGGGGGGTTGTACGAGCAGTACTTC. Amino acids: CSVEGGGLYEQYF.

For the CDR3, the DNA is TGTGCCAGTACCCCAGGAGGAGGGTCAGATACGCAGTATTTT. It encodes CASTPGGGSDTQYF. The chain recombines TRBV19 with TRBJ2-3, with a weak D call TRBD2 (6 bases). The CDR3 extends over 14 amino acids. Germline V gene sequence: CDR1 LNHDA, CDR2 SQIVND (reference sequence). Trimming took 7 bases from V and 4 from J, leaving 15 bases between them.

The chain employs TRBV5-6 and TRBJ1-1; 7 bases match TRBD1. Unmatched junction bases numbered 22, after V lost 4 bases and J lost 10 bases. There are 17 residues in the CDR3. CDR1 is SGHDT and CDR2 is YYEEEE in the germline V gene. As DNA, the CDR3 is TGTGCCAGCAGCCGAGGAGCGATGGGACAGATACCCGTACGAGCTTTCTTT. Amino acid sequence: CASSRGAMGQIPVRAFF.

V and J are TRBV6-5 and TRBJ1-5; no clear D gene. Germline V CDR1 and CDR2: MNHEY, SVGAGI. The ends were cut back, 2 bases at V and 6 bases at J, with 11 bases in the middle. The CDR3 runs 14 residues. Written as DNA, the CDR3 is TGTGCCAGCAGTTACGATGAGCGGGCTCAGCCCCAGCATTTT. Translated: CASSYDERAQPQHF.

As DNA, the CDR3 is TGCGCCAGCAGCCAAGATTTATTCGGGACAGGGGGCGATGGCTACACCTTC. Its translation: CASSQDLFGTGGDGYTF. This chain joins TRBV4-3 and TRBJ1-2; TRBD1 matches 12 bases. Looked up from germline, CDR1 is LGHNA and CDR2 is YSLEER. V lost 0 bases to trimming and J lost 6 bases; unmatched junction nucleotides: 8. The CDR3 consists of 17 residues.

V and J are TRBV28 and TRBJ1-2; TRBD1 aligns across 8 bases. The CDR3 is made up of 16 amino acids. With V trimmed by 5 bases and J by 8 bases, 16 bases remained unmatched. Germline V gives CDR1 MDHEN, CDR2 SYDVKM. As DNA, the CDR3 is TGTGCCAGCAGTCCTCTTGGGGCAGGGGGCGTGGGAGGCTACACCTTC. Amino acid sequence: CASSPLGAGGVGGYTF.

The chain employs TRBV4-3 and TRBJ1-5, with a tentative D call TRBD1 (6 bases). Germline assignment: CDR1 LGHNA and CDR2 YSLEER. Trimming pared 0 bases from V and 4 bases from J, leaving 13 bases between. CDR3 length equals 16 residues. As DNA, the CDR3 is TGCGCCAGCAGCCAAGAGTCAGGGGTAAGAAATCAGCCCCAGCATTTT. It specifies CASSQESGVRNQPQHF.

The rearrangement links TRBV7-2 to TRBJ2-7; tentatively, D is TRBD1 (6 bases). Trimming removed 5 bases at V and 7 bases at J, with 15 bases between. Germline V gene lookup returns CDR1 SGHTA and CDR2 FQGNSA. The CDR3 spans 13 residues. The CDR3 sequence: CASSLQGLAEQYF. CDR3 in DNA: TGTGCCAGCAGCCTACAGGGTCTGGCTGAGCAGTACTTC.

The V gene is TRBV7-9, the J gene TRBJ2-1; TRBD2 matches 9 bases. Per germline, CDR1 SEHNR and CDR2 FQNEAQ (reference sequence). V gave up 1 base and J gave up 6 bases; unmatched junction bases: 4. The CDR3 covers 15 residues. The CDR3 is CASSLGGRAVNEQFF. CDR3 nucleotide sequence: TGTGCCAGCAGCTTAGGCGGGAGGGCCGTCAATGAGCAGTTCTTC. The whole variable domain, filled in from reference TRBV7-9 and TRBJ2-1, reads DTGVSQNPRHKITKRGQNVTFRCDPISEHNRLYWYRQTLGQGPEFLTYFQNEAQLEKSRLLSDRFSAERPKGSFSTLEIQRTEQGDSAMYLCASSLGGRAVNEQFFGPGTRLTVL.